The TCR beta chain under discussion was sequenced for a study of blood T cell repertoires in COVID-19. This CDR3 has 16 residues. The germline gives CDR1 SGHVS, CDR2 FNYEAQ. Trimming took 4 bases from V and 1 from J, leaving 16 bases between them. Measured with immunoSEQ multiplex PCR; TCRdb has only the in-frame clones, and not every one. The sample shows some 150,000 clones, around nine tenths of them seen only once. The TCR originated in a human donor in a cohort sampled during active COVID-19. The sequencing sample was made of peripheral blood. The chain couples TRBV7-6 to TRBJ2-5; TRBD1 is a possible D gene (5 bases). The CDR3 nucleotides read TGTGCCAGCAGCTCCCCGGCAGGGCTTATCCAAGAGACCCAGTACTTC. This translates into CASSSPAGLIQETQYF. The full variable domain, rest sourced from reference TRBV7-6 and TRBJ2-5, is GAGVSQSPRYKVTKRGQDVALRCDPISGHVSLYWYRQALGQGPEFLTYFNYEAQQDKSGLPNDRFSAERPEGSISTLTIQRTEQRDSAMYRCASSSPAGLIQETQYFGPGTRLLVL.